These 10 T cell receptor beta chains were sequenced from one sample in a study of cytomegalovirus exposure and HLA in healthy donors. PCR involved 60 Vbeta and 13 Jbeta primers. Profiled with immunoSEQ multiplex PCR; TCRdb holds only in-frame clones, not every one. The sample consists of under 150,000 clones, roughly four fifths of them appearing once. Sequencing was performed on PBMCs. The receptors derive from a woman aged 50 to 60 in good health and CMV-seropositive.

The rearrangement uses TRBV5-1 and TRBJ2-1; 10 bases are shared with TRBD2. This CDR3 spans 17 amino acids. The germline CDR1 and CDR2 sequences are SGHRS and YFSETQ. V was pared by 0 bases and J by 5 bases, with 8 bases of the junction left unmatched. The CDR3 sequence is CASSLVSGGAVDNEQFF. CDR3 DNA: TGCGCCAGCAGCTTGGTCAGCGGGGGGGCCGTCGACAATGAGCAGTTCTTC.

The chain employs TRBV5-4 and TRBJ2-7; weak D call: TRBD1 (6 bases). Germline CDR1 SGHNT, CDR2 YYREEE (reference sequence). With 0 bases removed from V and 4 bases from J, the gap between germline ends came to 17 bases. The CDR3 is 16 amino acids. CDR3 amino acids: CASSLAGRTDPYEQYF. The CDR3 DNA follows: TGTGCCAGCAGCTTGGCGGGACGGACAGACCCTTACGAGCAGTACTTC.

The chain is built from TRBV7-9 and TRBJ1-4; the match to TRBD1 covers 7 bases. The CDR3 has 15 amino acids. After removal of 5 bases from V and 4 bases from J, the junction contained 7 bases not matched to a gene. CDR1 and CDR2 (germline): SEHNR, FQNEAQ (reference sequence). The CDR3 sequence: CASSPWDRFNEKLFF. The CDR3 DNA sequence: TGTGCCAGCAGCCCCTGGGACAGATTTAATGAAAAACTGTTTTTT.

This clone was found once. The chain joins TRBV4-3 to TRBJ2-7, with a possible D match to TRBD2 (5 bases). Germline CDR1 and CDR2: LGHNA and YSLEER. The CDR3 has 13 residues. Between the trimmed V and J ends, which lost 1 base and 4 bases, there was a span of 8 bases. CDR3 loop: CASSQARGYEQYF. Here the CDR3 DNA reads TGCGCCAGCAGCCAAGCTCGGGGATACGAGCAGTACTTC.

This clone occurred a few times. The same CDR3 arises from other DNA sequences in this sample as well. The chain joins TRBV5-4 to TRBJ1-1; D call uncertain. In germline, CDR1 is SGHNT, CDR2 YYREEE (reference sequence). V dropped 0 bases and J dropped 1 base, with 7 bases sitting between them. The CDR3 is 14 amino acids. CDR3 DNA: TGTGCCAGCAGCTTGGCTGCAGGGAACACTGAAGCTTTCTTT. Translation gives CASSLAAGNTEAFF.

This rearrangement joins TRBV13 to TRBJ2-5; a weak D match, TRBD1 (5 bases). The V end was cut by 2 bases, the J end by 11 bases, with 18 bases between. CDR1 is PRHDT and CDR2 is FYEKMQ in the germline V gene (reference sequence). The CDR3 spans 14 residues. In nucleotides, the CDR3 is TGTGCCAGCAGCTTAAGGGGCCGCGGCGATGAGCAGTACTTC. This encodes CASSLRGRGDEQYF.

The rearrangement links TRBV21-1 to TRBJ1-5. TRBV21-1 counts as a pseudogene. The CDR3 totals 12 residues. The CDR3 DNA sequence: TGTGCCCCCCGTTATAGCAATCAGCCCCAGCATTTT. The encoded protein is CAPRYSNQPQHF.

This chain connects TRBV4-3 to TRBJ1-1, with D unresolved. The CDR3 contains 13 residues. V lost 3 bases to trimming and J lost 1 base, with 6 bases between them. Per the germline V gene, CDR1 is LGHNA and CDR2 is YSLEER. CDR3 in amino acids: CASSQAGNTEAFF. As DNA, the CDR3 is TGCGCCAGCAGCCAGGCGGGGAACACTGAAGCTTTCTTT.

V is TRBV10-2 and J is TRBJ1-2, with D hard to call. V was pared by 3 bases and J by 5 bases, with 13 bases between. CDR3 length: 14 residues. Germline V gene lookup returns CDR1 WSHSY and CDR2 SAAADI. In DNA, the CDR3 is TGCGCCAGCAGTGAACGGGGAAACTCTTATGGCTACACCTTC. Amino acid sequence: CASSERGNSYGYTF.

The table lists this clone with a count of one. The chain carries TRBV7-3 and TRBJ1-6; possibly TRBD1 for D (6 bases). The V end lost 4 bases, the J end lost 6 bases, and 10 bases lay between the germline ends. This CDR3 region has 14 residues. Germline assignment: CDR1 SGHTA and CDR2 FQGTGA. The CDR3 DNA sequence: TGTGCCAGCAGCTCCGGGACATCTAATTCACCCCTCCACTTT. Amino acid sequence: CASSSGTSNSPLHF.